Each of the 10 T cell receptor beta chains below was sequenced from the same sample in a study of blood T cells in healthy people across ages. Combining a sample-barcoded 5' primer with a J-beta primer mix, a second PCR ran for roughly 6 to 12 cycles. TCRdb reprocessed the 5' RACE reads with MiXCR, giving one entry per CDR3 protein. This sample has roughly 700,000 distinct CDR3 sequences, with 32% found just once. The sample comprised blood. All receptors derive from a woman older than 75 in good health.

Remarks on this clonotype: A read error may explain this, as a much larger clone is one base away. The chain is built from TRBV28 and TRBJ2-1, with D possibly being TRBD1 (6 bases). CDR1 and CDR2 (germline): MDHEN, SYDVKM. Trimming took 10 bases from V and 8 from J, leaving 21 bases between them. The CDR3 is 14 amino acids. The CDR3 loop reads CAIRPNRAYDEQFF. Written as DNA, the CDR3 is TGTGCCATCAGGCCAAACAGGGCGTACGATGAGCAGTTCTTC.

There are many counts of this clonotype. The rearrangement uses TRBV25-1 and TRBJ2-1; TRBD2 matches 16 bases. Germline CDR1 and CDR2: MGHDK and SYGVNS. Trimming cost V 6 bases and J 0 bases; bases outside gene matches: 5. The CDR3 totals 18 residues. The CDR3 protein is CASRGLAGGPSSYNEQFF. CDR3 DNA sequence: TGTGCCAGCAGGGGACTAGCGGGGGGGCCGAGCTCCTACAATGAGCAGTTCTTC.

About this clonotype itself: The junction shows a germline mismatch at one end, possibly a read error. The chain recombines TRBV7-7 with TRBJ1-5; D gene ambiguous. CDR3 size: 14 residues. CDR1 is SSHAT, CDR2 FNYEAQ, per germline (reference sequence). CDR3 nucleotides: TGTGCTAGCAGCCCGGCCGGACTCAATCAGCCCCAGCATTTT. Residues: CASSPAGLNQPQHF.

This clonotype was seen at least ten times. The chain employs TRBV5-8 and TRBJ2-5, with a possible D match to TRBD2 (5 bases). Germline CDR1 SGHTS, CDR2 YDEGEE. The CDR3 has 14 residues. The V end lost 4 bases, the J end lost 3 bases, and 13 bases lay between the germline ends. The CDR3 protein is CASSVGLVEETQYF. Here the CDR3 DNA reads TGTGCCAGCAGCGTTGGACTCGTAGAAGAGACCCAGTACTTC.

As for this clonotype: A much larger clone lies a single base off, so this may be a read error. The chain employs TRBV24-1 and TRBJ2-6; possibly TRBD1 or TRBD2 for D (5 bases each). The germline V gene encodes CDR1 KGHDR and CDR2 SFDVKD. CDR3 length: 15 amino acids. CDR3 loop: CTTSDPSGGGNVLTF. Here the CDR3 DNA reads TGTACCACCAGTGATCCCTCCGGTGGGGGCAACGTCCTGACTTTC.

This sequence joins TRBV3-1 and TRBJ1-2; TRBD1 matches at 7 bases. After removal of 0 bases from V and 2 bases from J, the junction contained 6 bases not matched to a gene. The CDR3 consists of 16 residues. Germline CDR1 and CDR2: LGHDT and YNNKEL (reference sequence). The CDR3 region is CASSQDFGRGNYGYTF. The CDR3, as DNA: TGTGCCAGCAGCCAAGATTTCGGCAGGGGGAACTATGGCTACACCTTC.

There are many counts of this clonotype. CDR3 coding DNA: TGCAGTGCTAGAGAGAGGACGGACAATTCACCCCTCCACTTT. This translates into CSARERTDNSPLHF. The V and J genes are TRBV20-1 and TRBJ1-6; the D is unclear. The germline V and J ends were trimmed by 0 bases and 7 bases, with 10 bases remaining between them. The CDR3 consists of 14 residues. Germline assignment: CDR1 DFQATT and CDR2 SNEGSKA (reference sequence).

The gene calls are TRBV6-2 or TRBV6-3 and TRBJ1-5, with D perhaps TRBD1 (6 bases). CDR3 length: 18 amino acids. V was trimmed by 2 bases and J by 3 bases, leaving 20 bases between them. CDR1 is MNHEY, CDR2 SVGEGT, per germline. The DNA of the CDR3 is TGTGCCAGCAGTTACCCCCGAGGCGGGACAAAGGACAATCAGCCCCAGCATTTT. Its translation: CASSYPRGGTKDNQPQHF.

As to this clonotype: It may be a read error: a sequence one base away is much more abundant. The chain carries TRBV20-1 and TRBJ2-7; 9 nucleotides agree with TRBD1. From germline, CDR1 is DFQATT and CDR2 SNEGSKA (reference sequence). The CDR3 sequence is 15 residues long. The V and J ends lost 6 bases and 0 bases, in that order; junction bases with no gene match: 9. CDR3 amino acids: CSAKQGARSSYEQYF. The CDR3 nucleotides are TGCAGTGCAAAACAGGGGGCCCGTAGCTCCTACGAGCAGTACTTC.

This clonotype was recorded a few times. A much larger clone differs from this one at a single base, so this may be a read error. CDR3 loop: CASSLRGQGDSPLHF. The CDR3 coding sequence is TGTGCCAGCAGCCTAAGGGGACAGGGGGATTCACCCCTCCACTTT. The chain uses TRBV7-3 and TRBJ1-6, with 11 bases fitting TRBD1. V gave up 5 bases and J gave up 8 bases; unmatched junction bases: 5. The V gene's germline CDR1 is SGHTA and CDR2 FQGTGA. The CDR3 covers 15 residues. Drawing the rest from reference TRBV7-3 and TRBJ1-6, the complete variable domain is GAGVSQTPSNKVTEKGKYVELRCDPISGHTALYWYRQSLGQGPEFLIYFQGTGAADDSGLPNDRFFAVRPEGSVSTLKIQRTERGDSAVYLCASSLRGQGDSPLHFGNGTRLTVT.